Given below is one T cell receptor (beta chain) in context. Its cognate antigen is unknown. This table comes from immunoSEQ multiplex PCR, and its TCRdb copy is limited to in-frame clones, with some not included. This sample yields 340,000 or so clones, of which over 90% are seen a single time; 5.5% to 6% belongs to the top ten. This record comes from a study of brain T cells in children with intractable seizures. General study results and limits: Clones missing pre-surgery may reflect undersampling of that blood sample. Only CDR3 sequence similarity suggested viral specificity, without known HCMV serostatus.

Time point described: blood from clinic visit 5 months post-surgery; TSC patient then seizure free. The receptor was isolated from a boy younger than two with tuberous sclerosis and intractable seizures. The material was peripheral blood, obtained roughly 5 months after surgery.

For the CDR3, the DNA is TGCGCCAGCAGCCCGGCGATGACAGGGGGAGAGACCCAGTACTTC. This codes for CASSPAMTGGETQYF. The rearrangement links TRBV5-1 to TRBJ2-5; 9 bases agree with TRBD1. Germline assignment: CDR1 SGHRS and CDR2 YFSETQ. The V segment lost 4 bases and the J segment 4 bases; nucleotides outside the gene matches: 8. There are 15 residues in the CDR3.